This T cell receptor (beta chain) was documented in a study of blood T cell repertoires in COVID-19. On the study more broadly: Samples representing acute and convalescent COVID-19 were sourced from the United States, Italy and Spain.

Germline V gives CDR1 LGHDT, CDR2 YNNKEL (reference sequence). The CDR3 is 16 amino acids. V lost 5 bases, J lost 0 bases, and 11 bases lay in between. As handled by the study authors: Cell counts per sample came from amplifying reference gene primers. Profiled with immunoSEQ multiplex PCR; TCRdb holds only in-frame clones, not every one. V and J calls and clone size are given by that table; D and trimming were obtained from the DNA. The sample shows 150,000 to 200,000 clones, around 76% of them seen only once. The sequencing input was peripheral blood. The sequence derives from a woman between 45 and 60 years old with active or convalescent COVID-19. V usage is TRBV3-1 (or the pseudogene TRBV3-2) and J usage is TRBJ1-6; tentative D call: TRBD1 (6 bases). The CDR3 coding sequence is TGTGCCAGCAGCACTGGGGGCAGCTCCTATAATTCACCCCTCCACTTT. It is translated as CASSTGGSSYNSPLHF.